Listed here is a single TCR beta chain. As yet, its antigen is unknown. Other DNA sequences within the sample encode an identical CDR3. It was with 60 Vbeta and 13 Jbeta primers that the PCR ran. The assay was immunoSEQ multiplex PCR, and TCRdb's table has in-frame clones only and misses some. The repertoire holds around 130,000 clones, 82% seen once, with 2.5% to 3% in the top ten. This record belongs to a study of cytomegalovirus exposure and HLA in healthy donors. Trimming removed 0 bases from V and 4 bases from J, with 5 bases in between. The CDR3 spans 13 residues. Germline loops: CDR1 MRHNA, CDR2 SNTAGT. General study findings and limits: For most TCR beta V segments, an earlier analysis put the productive rate at about 87% or about 30% of the time. Being indistinguishable, some V segments were excluded, TRBV6-2 and TRBV6-3 among them.

Sequenced: PBMCs. This receptor was taken from a boy younger than 10 in good health and CMV-seronegative. The V call is TRBV6-4, the J call TRBJ2-3; tentative D call: TRBD2 (5 bases). CDR3 protein: CASSDSGADTQYF. CDR3 DNA: TGTGCCAGCAGTGACTCCGGGGCAGATACGCAGTATTTT.